The clone carrying this TCR beta chain was counted a few times. Its antigen is currently unknown. CDR1 is SEHNR, CDR2 FQNEAQ, per germline (reference sequence). Trimming took off 4 bases at V and 7 bases at J, with 13 bases between the two ends. The CDR3 contains 13 residues. As for time point: sample taken at primary tumor resection. The source of the sample is a study of spatial heterogeneity in lung cancer. Whole-study findings and limits: How many expanded intratumoral alpha and beta TCRs were present tracked the tumor mutation count, which was a count of nonsynonymous mutations.

TCRdb analysed the 5' RACE reads with MiXCR anew, one entry per CDR3 protein. The sample lists fewer than 11,000 distinct CDR3 sequences, around 7.3% seen once, with about 18% in the top ten. This rearrangement joins TRBV7-9 to TRBJ1-1; weak D call: TRBD1 (5 bases). This clonotype was sampled from a male donor with early-stage non-small cell lung cancer. The sequencing used lung tumor tissue, collected at surgery. The CDR3 DNA follows: TGTGCCAGCAGCTCCCCCGGGGACCTTGAAGCTTTCTTT. It translates to CASSSPGDLEAFF.